In its sample, the clone carrying this T cell receptor beta chain was seen a few times. Its specificity is unknown. The sample is drawn from a study of response to subunit inactivated influenza vaccine. TCRdb redid the calling of the RT-PCR reads with MiXCR, one entry per CDR3 protein. The sample yields approximately 480,000 distinct CDR3 sequences, roughly 11% seen once. Study conclusions and caveats: The authors proposed limited new T cell recruitment per seasonal influenza vaccination.

The CDR3 sequence is 13 residues long. Germline values: CDR1 SQVTM, CDR2 ANQGSEA. V shed 6 bases, J shed 1 base, and the junction held 2 bases outside the gene matches. The rearrangement joins TRBV29-1 to TRBJ1-1; TRBD1 matches at 10 bases. This TCR came from a man in his fifties who received an inactivated influenza vaccine. This sample comprised PBMCs from blood, obtained about 40 days after vaccination. The CDR3 is CSVRQGANTEAFF. The CDR3 region has the DNA TGCAGCGTACGACAGGGGGCGAACACTGAAGCTTTCTTT.